Shown below are 15 T cell receptor beta chains from a single sample sequenced in a study of blood T cell repertoires in COVID-19. The assay was immunoSEQ multiplex PCR, and TCRdb's table has in-frame clones only and misses some. The sample lists some 120,000 clones; around 88% were seen once. Sequencing input: peripheral blood. The receptors derive from a woman in her forties or fifties with active or convalescent COVID-19.

This sequence joins TRBV2 and TRBJ2-2; tentatively, D is TRBD2 (5 bases). Germline CDR1 and CDR2: SNHLY and FYNNEI. Trimming pared 7 bases from V and 0 bases from J, leaving 12 bases between. This CDR3 has 15 residues. The CDR3 DNA is TGTGCCAGCACCCGACTAACGTCGAACACCGGGGAGCTGTTTTTT. Its protein product is CASTRLTSNTGELFF.

The rearrangement joins TRBV6-2 or TRBV6-3 to TRBJ1-1, with TRBD1 matching over 7 bases. Germline V CDR1 and CDR2: MNHEY, SVGEGT. CDR3 length equals 13 residues. With V trimmed by 5 bases and J by 6 bases, 6 bases remained unmatched. The CDR3 spells CASSLPGGAEAFF. The DNA for the CDR3 is TGTGCCAGCAGTCTACCAGGGGGAGCTGAAGCTTTCTTT.

This clone was seen a handful of times. V gene TRBV7-8 combines with J gene TRBJ2-1; D is uncertain. Germline CDR1 SGHVS, CDR2 FQNEAQ. This CDR3 has 9 amino acids. The V gene lost 5 bases and the J gene lost 10 bases, with 3 bases spanning the gap. This CDR3 is CASSPEQFF. The CDR3 DNA sequence: TGTGCCAGCAGCCCGGAGCAGTTCTTC.

The chain employs TRBV10-3 and TRBJ1-1; D unclear. The V and J ends lost 0 bases and 10 bases respectively, with 9 bases between them. CDR1 ENHRY and CDR2 SYGVKD come from the germline V gene. This CDR3 comprises 12 residues. CDR3: CAISESIRGAFF. The CDR3 nucleotides are TGTGCCATCAGTGAGTCGATCCGAGGAGCTTTCTTT.

The rearrangement joins TRBV19 to TRBJ2-6; 14 bases are shared with TRBD2. Per the germline V gene, CDR1 is LNHDA and CDR2 is SQIVND (reference sequence). The J segment lost 3 bases and the V segment lost 0 bases, leaving 13 bases of the junction unmatched. CDR3 length: 22 amino acids. The CDR3 sequence: CASSIDLTGTSGSKDGANVLTF. CDR3 DNA sequence: TGTGCCAGTAGTATAGACCTGACCGGGACTAGCGGGAGTAAGGATGGGGCCAACGTCCTGACTTTC.

The V gene is TRBV28, the J gene TRBJ1-3; D unresolved. The CDR3 runs to 14 residues. Trimming pared 6 bases from V and 4 bases from J, leaving 13 bases between. Per germline, CDR1 MDHEN and CDR2 SYDVKM. In DNA form, the CDR3 reads TGTGCCAGCAGCCCCCCGAGGGTGGGAAACACCATATATTTT. It codes for CASSPPRVGNTIYF.

The V gene is TRBV7-2, the J gene TRBJ2-3; TRBD1 matches at 7 bases. Germline V lookup: CDR1 SGHTA, CDR2 FQGNSA. J gave up 3 bases and V 3 bases, and 3 bases lay outside the gene matches. The CDR3 runs 14 residues. CDR3 sequence (DNA): TGTGCCAGCAGCTTCGGGACAGAGACAGATACGCAGTATTTT. Translating gives CASSFGTETDTQYF.

This clone was detected only a few times. The genes are TRBV2 and TRBJ1-5; 10 bases agree with TRBD1. CDR1 is SNHLY, CDR2 FYNNEI, per germline. This CDR3 is 14 amino acids long. V was pared by 5 bases and J by 6 bases, with 4 bases of the junction left unmatched. The CDR3 spells CASSSGTGAQPQHF. The CDR3 DNA follows: TGTGCCAGCAGTTCCGGGACAGGGGCTCAGCCCCAGCATTTT.

This chain uses TRBV2 with TRBJ1-1; 8 bases match TRBD1. The junction had 13 bases not matched to a gene; V was cut back by 5 bases and J by 5 bases. CDR1 SNHLY and CDR2 FYNNEI come from the germline V gene. The CDR3 loop spans 16 amino acids. CDR3 bases: TGTGCCAGCAGTAAGGAGGCAGGGGGCGTGGGGACTGAAGCTTTCTTT. Its protein is CASSKEAGGVGTEAFF.

CDR3 in DNA: TGTGCCAGCAGCTTGAGGGGACAGGGCGACGAGCAGTACTTC. Its translation is CASSLRGQGDEQYF. The chain has TRBV5-4 and TRBJ2-7; 9 bases map to TRBD1. J lost 5 bases, V lost 1 base, and 4 bases had no gene match. The CDR3 sequence is 14 residues long. Germline lookup yields CDR1 SGHNT and CDR2 YYREEE (reference sequence). The complete variable domain, with remaining parts taken from reference TRBV5-4 and TRBJ2-7, reads ETGVTQSPTHLIKTRGQQVTLRCSSQSGHNTVSWYQQALGQGPQFIFQYYREEENGRGNFPPRFSGLQFPNYSSELNVNALELDDSALYLCASSLRGQGDEQYFGPGTRLTVT.

This chain joins TRBV15 and TRBJ1-3; tentative D call: TRBD1 (6 bases). The CDR3 spans 16 residues. The germline CDR1 and CDR2 sequences are LNHNV and YYDKDF (reference sequence). V was shortened by 5 bases and J by 2 bases, with 16 bases between the two germline ends. The CDR3 DNA sequence: TGTGCCACCAGCCTACCTTCAGGGGATACTGGAAACACCATATATTTT. This codes for CATSLPSGDTGNTIYF.

This chain uses TRBV7-6 with TRBJ2-2; 8 nucleotides match TRBD1. This CDR3 is built from 17 residues. The junction had 9 bases not matched to a gene; V was cut back by 0 bases and J by 6 bases. Germline V gives CDR1 SGHVS, CDR2 FNYEAQ. CDR3 region: CASSLAGAGGGSGELFF. CDR3 coding DNA: TGTGCCAGCAGCTTAGCTGGGGCAGGGGGCGGATCCGGGGAGCTGTTTTTT.

The rearrangement uses TRBV5-3 and TRBJ2-1; 7 nucleotides match TRBD2. TRBV5-3 carries the ORF label, with uncertain function. J gave up 8 bases and V 9 bases, and 11 bases lay outside the gene matches. This CDR3 has 13 residues. The CDR3 here is CANNLSGRDEQFF. CDR3 DNA sequence: TGTGCCAACAACCTATCAGGGAGGGATGAGCAGTTCTTC.

This rearrangement joins TRBV6-5 to TRBJ1-2; maybe TRBD1 (5 bases). This CDR3 spans 12 amino acids. V was clipped by 5 bases and J by 8 bases, with 12 bases between them. Germline CDR1 and CDR2: MNHEY and SVGAGI. CDR3 DNA: TGTGCCAGCAGTCCCGGGGGGATCGGCTACACCTTC. Its protein product is CASSPGGIGYTF.

There are a few counts of this clone. The chain combines TRBV18 with TRBJ1-1; TRBD1 agrees at 7 bases. The CDR3 sequence is 17 residues long. In germline, CDR1 is KGHSH, CDR2 LQKENI. With V trimmed by 3 bases and J by 2 bases, 12 bases remained unmatched. CDR3 DNA sequence: TGTGCCAGCTCACCTCGGACAGGTTTGCTTATAAACACTGAAGCTTTCTTT. Protein product: CASSPRTGLLINTEAFF.